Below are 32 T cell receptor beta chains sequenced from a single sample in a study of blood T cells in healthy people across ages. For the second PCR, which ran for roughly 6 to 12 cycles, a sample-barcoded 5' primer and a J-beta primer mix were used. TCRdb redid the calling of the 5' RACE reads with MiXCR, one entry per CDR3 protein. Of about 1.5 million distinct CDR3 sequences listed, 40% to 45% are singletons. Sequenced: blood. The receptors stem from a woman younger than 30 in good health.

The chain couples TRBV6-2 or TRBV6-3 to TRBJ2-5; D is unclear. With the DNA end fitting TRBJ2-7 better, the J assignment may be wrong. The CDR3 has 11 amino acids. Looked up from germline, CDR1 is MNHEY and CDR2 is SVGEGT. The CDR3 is CASSTKHEQYF. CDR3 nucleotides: TGTGCCAGCAGCACAAAGCACGAGCAGTACTTC.

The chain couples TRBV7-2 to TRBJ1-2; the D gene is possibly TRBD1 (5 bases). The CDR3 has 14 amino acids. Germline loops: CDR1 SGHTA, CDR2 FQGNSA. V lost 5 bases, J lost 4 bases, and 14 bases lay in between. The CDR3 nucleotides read TGTGCCAGCAGCGTAGAACGGGGGTTCTATGGCTACACCTTC. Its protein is CASSVERGFYGYTF.

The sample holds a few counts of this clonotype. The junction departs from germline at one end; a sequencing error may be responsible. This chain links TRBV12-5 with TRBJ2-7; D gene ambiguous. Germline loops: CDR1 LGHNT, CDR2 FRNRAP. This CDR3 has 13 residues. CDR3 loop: CASGVVGRTMQYF. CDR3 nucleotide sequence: TGTGCTAGTGGTGTGGTAGGCCGAACGATGCAGTACTTC.

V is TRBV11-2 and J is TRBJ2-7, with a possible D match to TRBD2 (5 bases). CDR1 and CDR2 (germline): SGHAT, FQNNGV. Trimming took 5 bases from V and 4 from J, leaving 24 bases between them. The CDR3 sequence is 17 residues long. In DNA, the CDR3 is TGTGCCAGCAGCCCCCTTCGGGGAGACATCACAAGGTACGAGCAGTACTTC. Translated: CASSPLRGDITRYEQYF. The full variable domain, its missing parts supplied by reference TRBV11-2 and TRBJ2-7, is EAGVAQSPRYKIIEKRQSVAFWCNPISGHATLYWYQQILGQGPKLLIQFQNNGVVDDSQLPKDRFSAERLKGVDSTLKIQPAKLEDSAVYLCASSPLRGDITRYEQYFGPGTRLTVT.

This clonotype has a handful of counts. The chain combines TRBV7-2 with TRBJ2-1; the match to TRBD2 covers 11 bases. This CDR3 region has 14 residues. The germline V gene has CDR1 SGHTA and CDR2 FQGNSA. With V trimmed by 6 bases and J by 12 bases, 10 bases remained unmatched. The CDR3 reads CASSRLAGNLGQFF. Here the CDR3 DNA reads TGTGCCAGCAGTCGACTAGCGGGGAACCTTGGGCAGTTCTTC.

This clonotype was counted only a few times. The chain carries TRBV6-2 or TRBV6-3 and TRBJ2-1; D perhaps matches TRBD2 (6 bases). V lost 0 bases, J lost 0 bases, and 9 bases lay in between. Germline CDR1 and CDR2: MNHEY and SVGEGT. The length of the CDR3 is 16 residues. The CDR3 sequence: CASSYSRGLSYNEQFF. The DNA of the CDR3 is TGTGCCAGCAGTTACTCGAGGGGACTCTCCTACAATGAGCAGTTCTTC.

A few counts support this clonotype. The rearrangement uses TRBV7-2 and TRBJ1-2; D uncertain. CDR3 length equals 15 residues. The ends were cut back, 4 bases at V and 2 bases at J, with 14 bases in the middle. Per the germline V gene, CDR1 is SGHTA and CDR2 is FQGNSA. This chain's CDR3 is CASSSPFGLNYGYTF. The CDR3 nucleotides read TGTGCCAGCAGCTCGCCTTTCGGCCTAAACTATGGCTACACCTTC.

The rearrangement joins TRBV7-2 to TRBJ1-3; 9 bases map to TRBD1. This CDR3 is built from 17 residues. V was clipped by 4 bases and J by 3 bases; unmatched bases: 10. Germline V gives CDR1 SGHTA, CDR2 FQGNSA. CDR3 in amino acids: CASSSRMTGGVGNTIYF. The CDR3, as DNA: TGTGCCAGCAGCTCCAGGATGACAGGGGGGGTTGGAAACACCATATATTTT. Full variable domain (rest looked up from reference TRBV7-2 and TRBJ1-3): GAGVSQSPSNKVTEKGKDVELRCDPISGHTALYWYRQSLGQGLEFLIYFQGNSAPDKSGLPSDRFSAERTGGSVSTLTIQRTQQEDSAVYLCASSSRMTGGVGNTIYFGEGSWLTVV.

The CDR3 DNA follows: TGCGCCAGCAGAGGGACAGGGGAAGACAATGAGCAGTTCTTC. It yields the protein CASRGTGEDNEQFF. The rearrangement joins TRBV10-2 to TRBJ2-1, with 10 nucleotides matching TRBD1. This CDR3 region has 14 residues. Germline V gene data show CDR1 as WSHSY and CDR2 as SAAADI. Germline trimming cut 6 bases from V and 5 bases from J; bases unmatched to any gene: 4.

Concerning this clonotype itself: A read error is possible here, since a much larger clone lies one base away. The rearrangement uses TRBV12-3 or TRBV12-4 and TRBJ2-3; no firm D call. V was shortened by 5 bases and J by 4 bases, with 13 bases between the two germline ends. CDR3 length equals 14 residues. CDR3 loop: CASSVDGSSDTQYF. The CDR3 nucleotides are TGTGCCAGCAGTGTAGATGGCTCCTCAGATACGCAGTATTTT.

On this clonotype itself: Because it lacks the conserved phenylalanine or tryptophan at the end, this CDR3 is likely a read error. The CDR3 here is CASSTGMGYGYTL. The CDR3 bases are TGTGCCAGCAGTACTGGGATGGGCTATGGCTACACCTTA. This chain connects TRBV2 to TRBJ1-2; D is uncertain. The length of the CDR3 is 13 residues. V dropped 5 bases and J dropped 4 bases, with 11 bases sitting between them. In germline, CDR1 is SNHLY, CDR2 FYNNEI.

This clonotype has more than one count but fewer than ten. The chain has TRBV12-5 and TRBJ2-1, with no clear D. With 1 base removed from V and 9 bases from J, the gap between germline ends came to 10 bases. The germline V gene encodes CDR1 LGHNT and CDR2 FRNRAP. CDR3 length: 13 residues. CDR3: CASGLDRQSEQFF. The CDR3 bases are TGTGCTAGTGGTTTGGACAGACAAAGTGAGCAGTTCTTC.

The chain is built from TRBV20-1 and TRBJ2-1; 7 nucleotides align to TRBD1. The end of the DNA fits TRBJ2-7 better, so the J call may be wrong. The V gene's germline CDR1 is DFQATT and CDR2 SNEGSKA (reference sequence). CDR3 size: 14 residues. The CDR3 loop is CSATKGTASDEQYF. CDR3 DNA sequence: TGCAGTGCTACTAAGGGGACAGCCTCGGACGAGCAGTACTTC.

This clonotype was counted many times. This CDR3 is CSASPLAPSYNEQFF. DNA of the CDR3: TGCAGTGCCAGCCCTCTAGCTCCCTCCTACAATGAGCAGTTCTTC. The chain is built from TRBV20-1 and TRBJ2-1; tentative D call: TRBD2 (5 bases). Germline V gives CDR1 DFQATT, CDR2 SNEGSKA (reference sequence). The CDR3 contains 15 residues. Trimming removed 6 bases at V and 0 bases at J, with 15 bases between.

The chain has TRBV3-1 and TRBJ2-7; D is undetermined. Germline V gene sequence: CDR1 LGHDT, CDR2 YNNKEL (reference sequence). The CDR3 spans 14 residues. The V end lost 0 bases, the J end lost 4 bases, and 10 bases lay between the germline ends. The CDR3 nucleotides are TGTGCCAGCAGCCAAGATTTAAGCCGTTACGAGCAGTACTTC. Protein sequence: CASSQDLSRYEQYF.

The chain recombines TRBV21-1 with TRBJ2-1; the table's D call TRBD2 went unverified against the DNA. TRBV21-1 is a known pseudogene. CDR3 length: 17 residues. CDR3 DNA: TGTGCCAGCAGCAAAGTGGGGAAACTAGCGAGCTACAATGAGCAGTTCTTC. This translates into CASSKVGKLASYNEQFF.

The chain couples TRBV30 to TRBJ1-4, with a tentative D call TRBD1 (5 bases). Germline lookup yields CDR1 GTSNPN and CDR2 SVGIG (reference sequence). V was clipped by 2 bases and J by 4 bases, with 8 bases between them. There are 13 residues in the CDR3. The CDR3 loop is CAWSSDSNEKLFF. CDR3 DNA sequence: TGTGCCTGGAGTAGTGACAGTAATGAAAAACTGTTTTTT.

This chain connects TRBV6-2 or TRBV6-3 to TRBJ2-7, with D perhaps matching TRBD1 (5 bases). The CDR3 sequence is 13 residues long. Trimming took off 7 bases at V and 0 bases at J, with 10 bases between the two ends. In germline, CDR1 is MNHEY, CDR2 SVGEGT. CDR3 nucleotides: TGTGCCAGCAACACAGGTAACTCCTACGAGCAGTACTTC. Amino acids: CASNTGNSYEQYF.

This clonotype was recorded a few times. The CDR3 DNA is TGTGCCACCAGCAGAGGGGGGGTTAGCTCCTACAATGAGCAGTTCTTC. As protein: CATSRGGVSSYNEQFF. V is TRBV15 and J is TRBJ2-1, with D perhaps TRBD2 (6 bases). This CDR3 has 16 amino acids. The V end lost 1 base, the J end lost 0 bases, and 10 bases lay between the germline ends. CDR1 LNHNV and CDR2 YYDKDF come from the germline V gene (reference sequence).

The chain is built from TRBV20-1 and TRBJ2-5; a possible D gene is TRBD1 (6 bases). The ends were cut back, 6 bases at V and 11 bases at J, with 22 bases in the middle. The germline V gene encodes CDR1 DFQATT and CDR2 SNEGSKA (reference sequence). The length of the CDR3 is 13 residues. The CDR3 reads CSAARTPRGEQYF. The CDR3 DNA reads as TGCAGTGCCGCTAGGACCCCCAGGGGTGAGCAGTACTTC.

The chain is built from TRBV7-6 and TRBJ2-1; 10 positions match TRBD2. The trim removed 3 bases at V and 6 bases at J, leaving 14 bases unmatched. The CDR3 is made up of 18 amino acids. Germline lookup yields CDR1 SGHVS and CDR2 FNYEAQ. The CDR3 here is CASSLGLARRVGSNEQFF. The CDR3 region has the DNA TGTGCCAGCAGCTTGGGACTAGCGAGGAGGGTTGGGAGCAATGAGCAGTTCTTC.

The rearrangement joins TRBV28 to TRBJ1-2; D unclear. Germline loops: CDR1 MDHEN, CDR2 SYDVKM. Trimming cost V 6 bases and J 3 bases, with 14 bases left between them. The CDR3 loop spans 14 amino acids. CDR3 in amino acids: CASSIAARDYGYTF. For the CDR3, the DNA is TGTGCCAGCAGCATAGCCGCCCGGGACTATGGCTACACCTTC.

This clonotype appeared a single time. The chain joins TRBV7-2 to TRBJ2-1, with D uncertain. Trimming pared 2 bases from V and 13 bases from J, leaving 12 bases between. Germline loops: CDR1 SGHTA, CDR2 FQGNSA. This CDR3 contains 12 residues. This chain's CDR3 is CASSLYVETQFF. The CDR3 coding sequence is TGTGCCAGCAGCTTATATGTGGAGACCCAGTTCTTC.

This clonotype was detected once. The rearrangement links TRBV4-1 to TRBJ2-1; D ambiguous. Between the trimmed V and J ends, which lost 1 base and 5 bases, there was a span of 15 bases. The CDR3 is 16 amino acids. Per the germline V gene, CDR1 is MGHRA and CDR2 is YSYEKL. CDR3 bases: TGCGCCAGCAGCCAAGGGTTGGACCGAGTAAACAATGAGCAGTTCTTC. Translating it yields CASSQGLDRVNNEQFF.

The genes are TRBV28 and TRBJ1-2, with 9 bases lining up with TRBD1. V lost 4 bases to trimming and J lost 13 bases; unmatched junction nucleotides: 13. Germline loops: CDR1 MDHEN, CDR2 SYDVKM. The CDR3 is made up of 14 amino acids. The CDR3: CASSYRDRDLVRTF. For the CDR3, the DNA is TGTGCCAGCAGTTACCGGGACAGGGACCTTGTTCGCACCTTC.

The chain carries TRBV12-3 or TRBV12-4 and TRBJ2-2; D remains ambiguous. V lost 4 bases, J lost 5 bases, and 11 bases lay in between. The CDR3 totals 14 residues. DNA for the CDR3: TGTGCCAGCAGTTCCCCACGACGGACCGGGGAGCTGTTTTTT. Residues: CASSSPRRTGELFF.

The chain's CDR3 is CASSRLRQGIDYEQYF. The CDR3 DNA reads TGTGCCAGCAGTCGCTTAAGGCAGGGGATAGACTACGAGCAGTACTTC. The rearrangement joins TRBV6-6 to TRBJ2-7; perhaps TRBD1 as D (6 bases). Germline CDR1 reads MNHNY; CDR2 reads SVGAGI (reference sequence). The CDR3 has 16 amino acids. V shed 5 bases and J shed 3 bases, with 20 bases lying between them.

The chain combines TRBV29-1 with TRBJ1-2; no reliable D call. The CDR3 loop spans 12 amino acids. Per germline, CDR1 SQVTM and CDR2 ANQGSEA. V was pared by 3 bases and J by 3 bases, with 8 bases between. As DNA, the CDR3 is TGCAGCGTTGACAGGACGGACTATGGCTACACCTTC. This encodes CSVDRTDYGYTF. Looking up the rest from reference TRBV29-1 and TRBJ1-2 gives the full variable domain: SAVISQKPSRDICQRGTSLTIQCQVDSQVTMMFWYRQQPGQSLTLIATANQGSEATYESGFVIDKFPISRPNLTFSTLTVSNMSPEDSSIYLCSVDRTDYGYTFGSGTRLTVV.

In DNA form, the CDR3 reads TGTGCCAGCATGGAAGCGGGAGAAGTAGATACGCAGTATTTT. Protein product: CASMEAGEVDTQYF. The chain carries TRBV3-1 and TRBJ2-3, with TRBD2 matching 8 bases. The germline CDR1 and CDR2 sequences are LGHDT and YNNKEL (reference sequence). The V segment lost 7 bases and the J segment 5 bases; nucleotides outside the gene matches: 8. The CDR3 loop spans 14 amino acids.

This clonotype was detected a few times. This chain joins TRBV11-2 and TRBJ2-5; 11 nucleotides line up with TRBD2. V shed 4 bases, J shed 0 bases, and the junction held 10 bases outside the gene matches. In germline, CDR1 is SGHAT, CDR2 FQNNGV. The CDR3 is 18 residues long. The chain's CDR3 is CASSSHLLAGDYQETQYF. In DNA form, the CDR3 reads TGTGCCAGCAGCTCCCACTTACTAGCGGGGGATTACCAAGAGACCCAGTACTTC.

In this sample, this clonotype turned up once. The CDR3 here is CASNRGGVTLYNEQFF. DNA of the CDR3: TGTGCCAGCAACAGGGGAGGAGTTACGTTATACAATGAGCAGTTCTTC. The chain employs TRBV5-5 and TRBJ2-1; weak D call: TRBD1 (7 bases). Germline V CDR1 and CDR2: SGHKS, YYEKEE (reference sequence). V was pared by 6 bases and J by 4 bases, with 20 bases between. The CDR3 spans 16 residues.

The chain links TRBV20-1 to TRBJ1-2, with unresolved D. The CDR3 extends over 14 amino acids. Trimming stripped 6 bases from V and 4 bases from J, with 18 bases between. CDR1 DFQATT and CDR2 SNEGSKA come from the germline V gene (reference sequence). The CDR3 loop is CSAIGPGLGYGYTF. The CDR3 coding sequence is TGCAGTGCCATCGGACCCGGTTTGGGCTATGGCTACACCTTC.